A single sample is the source of the 14 T cell receptor beta chains below, sequenced in a study of STAT5B mutations in CD4+ large granular lymphocyte leukemia. Assay used: immunoSEQ multiplex PCR; TCRdb lists only in-frame clones, some missing. Here the sample spans about 35,000 clones, around 81% being singletons. Specimen: CD4+ T cells from blood buffy coats. The source is a human donor in good health.

The J gene is TRBJ2-5, the V gene TRBV7-9, with D maybe TRBD1 (7 bases). This CDR3 comprises 15 residues. V was shortened by 5 bases and J by 2 bases, with 15 bases between the two germline ends. The germline V gene has CDR1 SEHNR and CDR2 FQNEAQ (reference sequence). The CDR3 is CASSPRGAGQETQYF. The CDR3 nucleotides are TGTGCCAGCAGCCCCAGGGGGGCAGGGCAAGAGACCCAGTACTTC.

The V and J genes are TRBV12-2 and TRBJ2-1. TRBV12-2 is a pseudogene segment. This CDR3 has 16 residues. The CDR3 here is CASRLALFPKDNEQFF. In DNA, the CDR3 is TGTGCAAGTCGCTTAGCGTTGTTTCCTAAGGACAATGAGCAGTTCTTC.

This clone appeared a few times. The J gene is TRBJ1-2, the V gene TRBV7-2, with D hard to call. Germline values: CDR1 SGHTA, CDR2 FQGNSA. The CDR3 runs 14 residues. Trimming took 0 bases from V and 6 from J, leaving 11 bases between them. The CDR3 spells CASSLALTGHGYTF. The CDR3 region has the DNA TGTGCCAGCAGCTTAGCGCTAACCGGGCATGGCTACACCTTC.

The rearrangement uses TRBV6-6 and TRBJ1-1; D is undetermined. Germline V lookup: CDR1 MNHNY, CDR2 SVGAGI (reference sequence). This CDR3 is built from 10 residues. Trimming took 11 bases from V and 5 from J, leaving 9 bases between them. The CDR3 spells CAHGETEAFF. In DNA form, the CDR3 reads TGTGCCCACGGGGAAACTGAAGCTTTCTTT.

This chain uses TRBV27 with TRBJ2-5; TRBD2 matches at 8 bases. This CDR3 is 13 amino acids long. V dropped 4 bases and J dropped 4; count of bases not matched to a gene: 2. Germline loops: CDR1 MNHEY, CDR2 SMNVEV (reference sequence). The CDR3 DNA reads as TGTGCCAGCAGTTCGGGGGGGGGAGAGACCCAGTACTTC. It codes for CASSSGGGETQYF.

DNA of the CDR3: TGTGCCAGCAGCTTAGAGGCCAGCCGGGGAACCCTCCGACGGAATGAAAAACTGTTTTTT. Protein product: CASSLEASRGTLRRNEKLFF. The rearrangement uses TRBV11-2 and TRBJ1-4; unclear D gene. The V end lost 0 bases, the J end lost 5 bases, and 25 bases lay between the germline ends. CDR1 and CDR2 (germline): SGHAT, FQNNGV. This CDR3 comprises 20 residues.

This clone was picked up one time. The chain couples TRBV4-2 to TRBJ2-7; 11 bases align to TRBD2. V was pared by 1 base and J by 4 bases, with 9 bases of the junction left unmatched. From germline, CDR1 is LGHNA and CDR2 YNFKEQ. The CDR3 totals 17 residues. CDR3 residues: CASSQAGTSGSLYEQYF. DNA for the CDR3: TGTGCCAGCAGCCAAGCGGGAACTAGCGGGAGCTTGTACGAGCAGTACTTC.

The chain recombines TRBV15 with TRBJ1-2; 8 positions match TRBD1. Germline CDR1 is LNHNV and CDR2 is YYDKDF (reference sequence). This CDR3 contains 14 residues. Trimming removed 0 bases from V and 8 bases from J; junction bases left unmatched: 5. The CDR3 is CATSRDLTGGGYTF. The CDR3 DNA sequence: TGTGCCACCAGCAGAGATCTCACAGGGGGAGGCTACACCTTC.

The V gene is TRBV19, the J gene TRBJ2-1; 10 bases agree with TRBD2. The germline V gene encodes CDR1 LNHDA and CDR2 SQIVND (reference sequence). Unmatched junction bases numbered 14, after V lost 2 bases and J lost 4 bases. The CDR3 covers 19 residues. CDR3 region: CASSIKSPLLAGRYNEQFF. In DNA form, the CDR3 reads TGTGCCAGTAGTATAAAATCCCCGCTACTAGCGGGGAGGTACAATGAGCAGTTCTTC. Complete variable domain (other parts from reference TRBV19 and TRBJ2-1): DGGITQSPKYLFRKEGQNVTLSCEQNLNHDAMYWYRQDPGQGLRLIYYSQIVNDFQKGDIAEGYSVSREKKESFPLTVTSAQKNPTAFYLCASSIKSPLLAGRYNEQFFGPGTRLTVL.

The V call is TRBV9, the J call TRBJ1-4; D is undetermined. The CDR3 runs 15 residues. Trimming removed 4 bases at V and 8 bases at J, with 18 bases between. The V gene's germline CDR1 is SGDLS and CDR2 YYNGEE. The chain's CDR3 is CASSSSGVPGEKLFF. CDR3 DNA: TGTGCCAGCAGCTCTTCTGGGGTCCCGGGAGAAAAACTGTTTTTT.

The chain joins TRBV18 to TRBJ1-1; tentative D call: TRBD1 (5 bases). CDR3 size: 14 residues. V shed 3 bases and J shed 6 bases, with 14 bases lying between them. Germline V gene data show CDR1 as KGHSH and CDR2 as LQKENI. The CDR3 spells CASSPPSGGAEAFF. The CDR3 DNA reads as TGTGCCAGCTCACCCCCGAGCGGGGGGGCTGAAGCTTTCTTT. Full variable domain (missing parts from reference TRBV18 and TRBJ1-1): NAGVMQNPRHLVRRRGQEARLRCSPMKGHSHVYWYRQLPEEGLKFMVYLQKENIIDESGMPKERFSAEFPKEGPSILRIQQVVRGDSAAYFCASSPPSGGAEAFFGQGTRLTVV.

This chain joins TRBV11-2 and TRBJ1-1; TRBD1 might be the D (6 bases). V was clipped by 1 base and J by 6 bases, with 12 bases between them. The CDR3 extends over 14 amino acids. From germline, CDR1 is SGHAT and CDR2 FQNNGV. The CDR3 bases are TGTGCCAGCAGCTTAGGGGGGGCTGGGGCTGAAGCTTTCTTT. Residues: CASSLGGAGAEAFF.

CDR3 DNA: TGTGCCAGCAGTTTATCAGGGGGCACTGGAAACACCATATATTTT. Translated: CASSLSGGTGNTIYF. The J gene is TRBJ1-3, the V gene TRBV28; 8 nucleotides line up with TRBD1. With V trimmed by 1 base and J by 2 bases, 1 base remained unmatched. This CDR3 contains 15 residues. The V gene's germline CDR1 is MDHEN and CDR2 SYDVKM.

This chain links TRBV6-6 with TRBJ2-7; 10 bases line up with TRBD2. There are 15 residues in the CDR3. Germline CDR1 reads MNHNY; CDR2 reads SVGAGI (reference sequence). With V trimmed by 2 bases and J by 4 bases, 5 bases remained unmatched. The CDR3, as DNA: TGTGCCAGCAGTTACACCGCTAGCGGGAGTTACGAGCAGTACTTC. Its protein product is CASSYTASGSYEQYF.